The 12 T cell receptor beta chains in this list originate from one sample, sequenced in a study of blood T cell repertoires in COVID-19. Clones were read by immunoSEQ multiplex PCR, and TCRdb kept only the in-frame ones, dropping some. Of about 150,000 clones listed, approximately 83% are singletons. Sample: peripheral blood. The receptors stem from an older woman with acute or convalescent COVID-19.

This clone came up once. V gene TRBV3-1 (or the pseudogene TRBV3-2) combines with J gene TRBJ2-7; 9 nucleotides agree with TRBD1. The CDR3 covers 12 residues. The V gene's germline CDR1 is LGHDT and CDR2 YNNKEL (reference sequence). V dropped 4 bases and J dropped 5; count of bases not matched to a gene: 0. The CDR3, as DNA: TGTGCCAGCAGCCGGGACAGGGACGAGCAGTACTTC. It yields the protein CASSRDRDEQYF.

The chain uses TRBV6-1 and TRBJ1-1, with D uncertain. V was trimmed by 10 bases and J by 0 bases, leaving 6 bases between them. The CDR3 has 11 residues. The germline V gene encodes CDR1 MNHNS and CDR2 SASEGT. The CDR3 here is CATGLNTEAFF. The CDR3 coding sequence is TGTGCCACCGGGTTGAACACTGAAGCTTTCTTT.

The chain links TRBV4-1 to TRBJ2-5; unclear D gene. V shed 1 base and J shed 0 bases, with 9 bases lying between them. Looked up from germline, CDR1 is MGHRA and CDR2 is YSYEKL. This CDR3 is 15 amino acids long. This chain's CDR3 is CASSQGLNYQETQYF. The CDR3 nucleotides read TGCGCCAGCAGCCAAGGTCTAAACTACCAAGAGACCCAGTACTTC.

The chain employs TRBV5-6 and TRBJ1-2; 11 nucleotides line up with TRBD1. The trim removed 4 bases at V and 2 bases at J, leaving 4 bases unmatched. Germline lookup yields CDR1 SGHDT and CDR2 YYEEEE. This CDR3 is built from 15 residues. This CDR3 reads CASSPRTGGNYGYTF. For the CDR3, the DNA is TGTGCCAGCAGCCCCCGGACAGGGGGCAACTATGGCTACACCTTC.

The CDR3 protein is CATSSQGAFYEQYF. CDR3 bases: TGTGCCACCAGCAGCCAGGGGGCGTTCTACGAGCAGTACTTC. The V call is TRBV15, the J call TRBJ2-7, with 8 bases aligning to TRBD1. The trim removed 3 bases at V and 3 bases at J, leaving 4 bases unmatched. The CDR3 length is 14 residues. The germline gives CDR1 LNHNV, CDR2 YYDKDF (reference sequence). Looking up the rest from reference TRBV15 and TRBJ2-7 gives the full variable domain: DAMVIQNPRYQVTQFGKPVTLSCSQTLNHNVMYWYQQKSSQAPKLLFHYYDKDFNNEADTPDNFQSRRPNTSFCFLDIRSPGLGDTAMYLCATSSQGAFYEQYFGPGTRLTVT.

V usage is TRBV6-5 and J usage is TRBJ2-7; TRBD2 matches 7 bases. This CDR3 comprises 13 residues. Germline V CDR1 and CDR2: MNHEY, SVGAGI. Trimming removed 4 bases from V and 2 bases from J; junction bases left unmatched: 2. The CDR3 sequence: CASSSGTTYEQYV. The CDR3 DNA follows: TGTGCCAGCAGTTCGGGGACTACCTACGAGCAGTACGTC.

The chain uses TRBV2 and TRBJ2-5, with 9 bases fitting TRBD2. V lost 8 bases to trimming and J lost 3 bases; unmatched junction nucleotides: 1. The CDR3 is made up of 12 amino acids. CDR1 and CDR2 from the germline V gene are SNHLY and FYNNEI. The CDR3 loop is CASGLAKETQYF. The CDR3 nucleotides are TGTGCCAGCGGACTAGCGAAAGAGACCCAGTACTTC. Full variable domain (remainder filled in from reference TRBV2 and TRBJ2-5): EPEVTQTPSHQVTQMGQEVILRCVPISNHLYFYWYRQILGQKVEFLVSFYNNEISEKSEIFDDQFSVERPDGSNFTLKIRSTKLEDSAMYFCASGLAKETQYFGPGTRLLVL.

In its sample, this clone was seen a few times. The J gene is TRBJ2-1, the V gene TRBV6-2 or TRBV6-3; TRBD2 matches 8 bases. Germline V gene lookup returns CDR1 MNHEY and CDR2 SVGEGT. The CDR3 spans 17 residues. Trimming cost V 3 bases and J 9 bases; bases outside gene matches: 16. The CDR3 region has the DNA TGTGCCAGCAGTTATTACGTTGTGGGGAGGAGCGGGAGTGAGCAGTTCTTC. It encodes CASSYYVVGRSGSEQFF.

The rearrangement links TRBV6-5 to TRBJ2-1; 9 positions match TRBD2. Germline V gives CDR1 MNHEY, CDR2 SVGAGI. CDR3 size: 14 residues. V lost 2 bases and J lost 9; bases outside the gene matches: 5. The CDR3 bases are TGTGCCAGCAGTTACGATGGGACTAGCATTGAGCAGTTCTTC. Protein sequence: CASSYDGTSIEQFF.

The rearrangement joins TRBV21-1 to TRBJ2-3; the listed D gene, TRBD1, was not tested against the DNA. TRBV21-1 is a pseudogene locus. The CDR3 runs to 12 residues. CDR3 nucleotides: TGTGCCAGGCATTTCAGTGTAGATACGCAGTATTTT. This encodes CARHFSVDTQYF.

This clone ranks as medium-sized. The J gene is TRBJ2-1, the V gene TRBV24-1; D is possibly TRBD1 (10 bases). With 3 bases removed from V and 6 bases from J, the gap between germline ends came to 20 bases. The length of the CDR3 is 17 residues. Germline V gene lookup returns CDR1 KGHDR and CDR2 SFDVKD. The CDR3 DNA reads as TGTGCCACCAGTGATCCTAGCGGGACAGGGGTCATCAATGAGCAGTTCTTC. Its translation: CATSDPSGTGVINEQFF.

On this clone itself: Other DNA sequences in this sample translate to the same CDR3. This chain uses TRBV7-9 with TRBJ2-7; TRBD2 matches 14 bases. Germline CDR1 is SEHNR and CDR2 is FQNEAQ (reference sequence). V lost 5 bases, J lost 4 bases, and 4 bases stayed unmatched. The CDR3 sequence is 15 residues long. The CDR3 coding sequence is TGTGCCAGCAGCCCCGGGACTAGCGGGGGATACGAGCAGTACTTC. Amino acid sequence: CASSPGTSGGYEQYF.